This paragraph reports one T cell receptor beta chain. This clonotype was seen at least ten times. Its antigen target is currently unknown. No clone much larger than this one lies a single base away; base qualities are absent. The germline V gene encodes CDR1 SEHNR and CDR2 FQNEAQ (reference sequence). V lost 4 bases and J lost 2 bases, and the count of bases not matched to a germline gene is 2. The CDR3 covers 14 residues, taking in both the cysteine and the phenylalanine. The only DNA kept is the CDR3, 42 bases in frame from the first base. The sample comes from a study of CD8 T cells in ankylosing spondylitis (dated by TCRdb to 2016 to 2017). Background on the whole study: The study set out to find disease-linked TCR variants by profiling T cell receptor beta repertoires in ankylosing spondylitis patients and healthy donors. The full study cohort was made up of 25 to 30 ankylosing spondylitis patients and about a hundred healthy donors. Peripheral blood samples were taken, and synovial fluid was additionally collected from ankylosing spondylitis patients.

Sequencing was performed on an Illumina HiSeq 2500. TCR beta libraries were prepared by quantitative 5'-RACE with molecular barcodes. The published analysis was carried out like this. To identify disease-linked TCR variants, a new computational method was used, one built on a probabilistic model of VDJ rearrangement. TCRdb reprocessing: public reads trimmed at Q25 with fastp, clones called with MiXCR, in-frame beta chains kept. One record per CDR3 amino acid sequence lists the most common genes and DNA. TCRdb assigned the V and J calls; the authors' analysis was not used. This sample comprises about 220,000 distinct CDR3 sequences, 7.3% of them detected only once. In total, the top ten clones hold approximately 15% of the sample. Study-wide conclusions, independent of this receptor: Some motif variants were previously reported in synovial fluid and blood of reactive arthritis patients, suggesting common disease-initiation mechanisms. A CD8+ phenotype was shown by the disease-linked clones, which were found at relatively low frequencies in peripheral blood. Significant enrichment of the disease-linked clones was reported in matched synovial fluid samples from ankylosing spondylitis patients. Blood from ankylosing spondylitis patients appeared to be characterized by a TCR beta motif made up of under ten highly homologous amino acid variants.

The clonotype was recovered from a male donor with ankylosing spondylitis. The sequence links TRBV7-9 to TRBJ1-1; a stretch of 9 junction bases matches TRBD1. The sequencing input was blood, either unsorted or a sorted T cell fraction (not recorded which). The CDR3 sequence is CASSWDRDNTEAFF. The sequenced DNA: TGTGCCAGCAGCTGGGACAGGGATAACACTGAAGCTTTCTTT.